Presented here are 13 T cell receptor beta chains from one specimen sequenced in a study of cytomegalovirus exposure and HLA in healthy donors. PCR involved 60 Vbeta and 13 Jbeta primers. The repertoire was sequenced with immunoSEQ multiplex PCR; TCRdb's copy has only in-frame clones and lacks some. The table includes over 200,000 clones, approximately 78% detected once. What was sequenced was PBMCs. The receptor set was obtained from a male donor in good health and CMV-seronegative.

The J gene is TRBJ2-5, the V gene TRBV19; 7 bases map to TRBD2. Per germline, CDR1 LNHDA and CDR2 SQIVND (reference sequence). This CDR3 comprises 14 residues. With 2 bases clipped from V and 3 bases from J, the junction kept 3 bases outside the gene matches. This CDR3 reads CASSIRSGEETQYF. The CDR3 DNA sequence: TGTGCCAGTAGTATAAGGAGCGGGGAAGAGACCCAGTACTTC.

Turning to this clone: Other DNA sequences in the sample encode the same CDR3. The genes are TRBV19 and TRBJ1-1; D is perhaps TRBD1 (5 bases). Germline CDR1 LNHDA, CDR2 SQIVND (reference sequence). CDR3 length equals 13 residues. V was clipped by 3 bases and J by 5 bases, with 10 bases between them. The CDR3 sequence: CASSIGGITEAFF. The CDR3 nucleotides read TGTGCCAGTAGTATCGGGGGGATTACTGAAGCTTTCTTT.

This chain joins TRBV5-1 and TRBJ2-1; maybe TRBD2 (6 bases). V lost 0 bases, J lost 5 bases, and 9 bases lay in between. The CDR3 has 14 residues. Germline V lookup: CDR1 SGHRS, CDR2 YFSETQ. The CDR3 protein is CASSLGGGHNEQFF. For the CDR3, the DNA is TGCGCCAGCAGCTTGGGGGGAGGTCACAATGAGCAGTTCTTC. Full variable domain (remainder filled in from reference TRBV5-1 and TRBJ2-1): KAGVTQTPRYLIKTRGQQVTLSCSPISGHRSVSWYQQTPGQGLQFLFEYFSETQRNKGNFPGRFSGRQFSNSRSEMNVSTLELGDSALYLCASSLGGGHNEQFFGPGTRLTVL.

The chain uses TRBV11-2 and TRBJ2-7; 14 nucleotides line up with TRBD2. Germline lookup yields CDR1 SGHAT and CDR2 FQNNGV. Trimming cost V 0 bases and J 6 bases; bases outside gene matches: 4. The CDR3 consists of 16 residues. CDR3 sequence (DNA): TGTGCCAGCAGCTTAGAGCCGGGACTAGCGGGAGTCGAGCAGTACTTC. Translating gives CASSLEPGLAGVEQYF.

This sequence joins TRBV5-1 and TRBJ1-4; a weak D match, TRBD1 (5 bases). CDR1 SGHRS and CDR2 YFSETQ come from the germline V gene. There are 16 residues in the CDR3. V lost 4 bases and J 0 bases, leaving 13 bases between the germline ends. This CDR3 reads CASSPDAGATNEKLFF. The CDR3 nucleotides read TGCGCCAGCAGCCCGGATGCGGGGGCAACTAATGAAAAACTGTTTTTT.

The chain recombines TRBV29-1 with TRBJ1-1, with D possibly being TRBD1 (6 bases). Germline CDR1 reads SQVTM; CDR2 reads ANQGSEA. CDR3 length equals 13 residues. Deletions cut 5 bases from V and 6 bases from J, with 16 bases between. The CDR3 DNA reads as TGCAGCGTTCTTAGACAGGCTGCCCCTGAAGCTTTCTTT. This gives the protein CSVLRQAAPEAFF.

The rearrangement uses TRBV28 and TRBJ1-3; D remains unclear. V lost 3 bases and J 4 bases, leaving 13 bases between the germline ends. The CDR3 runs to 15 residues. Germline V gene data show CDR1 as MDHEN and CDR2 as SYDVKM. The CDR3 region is CASSLPGPSGNTIYF. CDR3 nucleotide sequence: TGTGCCAGCAGTTTGCCGGGTCCCAGCGGAAACACCATATATTTT.

CDR3 loop: CASSPGQDRVAFF. The CDR3 DNA is TGTGCCAGCAGCCCCGGACAAGACAGGGTGGCTTTCTTT. The chain couples TRBV6-5 to TRBJ1-1; 7 bases match TRBD1. The CDR3 runs to 13 residues. The germline gives CDR1 MNHEY, CDR2 SVGAGI. With V trimmed by 6 bases and J by 11 bases, 12 bases remained unmatched.

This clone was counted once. The CDR3 sequence is CASNQTPDRSKNTEAFF. The CDR3 bases are TGCGCCAGCAATCAAACACCGGACAGAAGTAAGAACACTGAAGCTTTCTTT. The gene calls are TRBV10-1 and TRBJ1-1; D perhaps matches TRBD1 (6 bases). The V end was cut by 7 bases, the J end by 1 base, with 22 bases between. CDR1 and CDR2 (germline): WNHNN, SYGVQD (reference sequence). The CDR3 runs to 17 residues.

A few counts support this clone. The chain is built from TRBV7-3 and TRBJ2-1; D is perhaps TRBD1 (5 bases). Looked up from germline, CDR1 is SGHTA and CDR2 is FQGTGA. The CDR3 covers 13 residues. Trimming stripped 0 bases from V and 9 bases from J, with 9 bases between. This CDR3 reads CASSLTYQGEQFF. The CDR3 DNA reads TGTGCCAGCAGCTTAACGTACCAGGGTGAGCAGTTCTTC.

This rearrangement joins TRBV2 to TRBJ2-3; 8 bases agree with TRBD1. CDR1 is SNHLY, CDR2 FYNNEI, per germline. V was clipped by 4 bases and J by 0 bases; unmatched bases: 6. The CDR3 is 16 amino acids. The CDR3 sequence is CASSAWTGRSTDTQYF. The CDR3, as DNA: TGTGCCAGCAGTGCCTGGACAGGGCGAAGCACAGATACGCAGTATTTT.

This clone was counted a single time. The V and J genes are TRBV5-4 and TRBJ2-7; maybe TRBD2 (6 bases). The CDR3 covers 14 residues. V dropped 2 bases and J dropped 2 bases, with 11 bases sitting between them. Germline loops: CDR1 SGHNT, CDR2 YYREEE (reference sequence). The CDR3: CASSFGGGAYEQYF. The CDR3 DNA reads TGTGCCAGCAGCTTCGGGGGAGGTGCCTACGAGCAGTACTTC.

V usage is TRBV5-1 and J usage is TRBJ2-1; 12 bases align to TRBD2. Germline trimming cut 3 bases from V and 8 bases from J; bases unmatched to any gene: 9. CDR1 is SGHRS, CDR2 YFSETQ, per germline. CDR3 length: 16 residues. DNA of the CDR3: TGCGCCAGCAGCTCCCGACTAGCGGGAGTATGGGATGAGCAGTTCTTC. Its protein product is CASSSRLAGVWDEQFF.